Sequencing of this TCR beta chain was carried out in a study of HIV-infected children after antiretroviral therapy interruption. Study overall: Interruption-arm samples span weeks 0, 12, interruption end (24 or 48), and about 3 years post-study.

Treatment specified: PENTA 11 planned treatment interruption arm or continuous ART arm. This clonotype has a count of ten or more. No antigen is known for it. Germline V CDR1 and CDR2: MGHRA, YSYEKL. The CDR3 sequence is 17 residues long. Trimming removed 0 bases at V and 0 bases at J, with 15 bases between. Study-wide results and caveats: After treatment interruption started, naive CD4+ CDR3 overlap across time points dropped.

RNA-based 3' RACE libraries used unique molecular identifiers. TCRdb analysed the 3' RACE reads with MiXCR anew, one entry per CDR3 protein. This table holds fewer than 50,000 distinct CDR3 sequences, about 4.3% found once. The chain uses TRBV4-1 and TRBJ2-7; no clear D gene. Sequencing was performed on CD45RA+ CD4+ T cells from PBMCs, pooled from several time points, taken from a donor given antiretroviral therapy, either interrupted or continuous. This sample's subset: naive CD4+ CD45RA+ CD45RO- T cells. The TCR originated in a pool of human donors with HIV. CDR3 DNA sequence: TGCGCCAGCAGCCAAGAAGGTCCTTACAGCTTCTCCTACGAGCAGTACTTC. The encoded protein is CASSQEGPYSFSYEQYF.